This TCR beta chain derives from a study of vaccination effects on CD4 cells after COVID-19. Antigen-specific CD4+ T cells expanded by the ViraFEST assay with viral peptide pools were then sequenced. With approximately 9 days of culture completed, CD4+ T cells were isolated. None of the vaccinated had previously contracted SARS-CoV-2, and their nucleocapsid antibodies tested negative. PBMC were cultured at approximately 2 million per well with approximately 9 IU/ml IL-2 and 10 ug/ml peptides. Cells had half their medium changed to IL-2 medium on days 3 and 7. CDR3 length equals 15 residues. CDR1 is SEHNR, CDR2 FQNEAQ, per germline (reference sequence). With V trimmed by 4 bases and J by 3 bases, 6 bases remained unmatched. Regarding this clone: As yet, its antigen is unknown.

The protocol was immunoSEQ multiplex PCR, while the TCRdb copy is restricted to in-frame clones and leaves out a portion. Of roughly 52,000 clones in the sample, roughly 70% are singletons; the top ten hold around 17%. Study conclusions and caveats: In healthy vaccinees, only 1 of 255 vaccine-induced clones cross-reacted with common cold coronaviruses. Convalescent patients in the study were few, and early post-infection timepoints were absent.

This receptor was obtained from a human donor who received a COVID-19 vaccine. The chain combines TRBV7-9 with TRBJ1-5, with 7 bases lining up with TRBD1. The input for sequencing was CD4+ T cells from PBMCs cultured with SARS-CoV-2 spike peptides, taken before COVID-19 vaccination. The CDR3 is CASSSTTGPNQPQHF. CDR3 bases: TGTGCCAGCAGCTCCACGACAGGGCCCAATCAGCCCCAGCATTTT. Drawing the rest from reference TRBV7-9 and TRBJ1-5, the complete variable domain is DTGVSQNPRHKITKRGQNVTFRCDPISEHNRLYWYRQTLGQGPEFLTYFQNEAQLEKSRLLSDRFSAERPKGSFSTLEIQRTEQGDSAMYLCASSSTTGPNQPQHFGDGTRLSIL.